The T cell receptor (beta chain) described here comes from a study of blood T cell repertoires in COVID-19 (TCRdb year 2020). For the wider study: Collaborator samples came from the United States, Italy and Spain and covered acute and convalescent phases of COVID-19. The prospective study material was composed of cDNA or gDNA derived from T cells, B-cell-depleted T cells, or PBMCs. Subjects who had been exposed to COVID-19, were actively infected with it, or had recovered from it provided the deeply sampled blood TCRbeta repertoires that made up the dataset. The repertoires were released in a freely available public database meant as a resource for research on the immune response to SARS-CoV-2. The samples were drawn from the first 160 participants of the ongoing ImmuneRACE study and from some 1,300 subjects provided by 6 global collaborators. The sample metadata nearly always contained a de-identified subject ID, COVID-19 status, age in years and sex. Where available, HLA class I and class II types were taken from metadata supplied by the sample provider and were not determined by assay-based typing.

Collaborating institutions collected whole blood in K2EDTA tubes following their own protocols. For TCRbeta analysis, collaborators shipped samples in one of three forms: frozen whole blood, isolated PBMCs, or DNA extracted from either of those sample types. General conclusions and limits of the study: How much clinical and demographic metadata was included differed by source and by participant, and the metadata was provided uncurated.

Comments on this clone: Its antigen is still unknown. No base quality values were provided; no much bigger clone lies one nucleotide off.

Looking up the germline V gene (reference sequence) yields CDR1 MNHEY and CDR2 SMNVEV. The CDR3 spans 14 residues, from the cysteine through the phenylalanine. Only CDR3 DNA is held: 42 bases, read in frame from base 1. V gives up 7 bases and J gives up 6 bases, and the segment between their germline ends measures 13 bases. The immunoSEQ Assay, a bias-controlled multiplex PCR, was used to amplify TCRbeta CDR3 regions from genomic DNA. Per the source publication's procedure: The number of nucleated cells in each sample was estimated from the amplification of reference gene primers within the assay. To quantify the absolute abundance of each unique TCRbeta CDR3 rearrangement, sequence reads were collapsed and filtered. For each sample, productive Simpson clonality was calculated as the square root of Simpson's diversity index over productive rearrangements. TCRdb's version of the immuneACCESS table is confined to in-frame rearrangements and falls short of the full clone set. An unresolved V gene accounts for under half of the shortfall where checked; the remainder is of unknown origin. The V and J calls and clone size are taken from that table; D and trimming were inferred from the DNA. This sample comprises over 100,000 clones, around 90% of them detected only once. Of the sample, about 1% falls within the top ten clones.

Material: peripheral blood. The receptor chain draws on TRBV27 and TRBJ1-6; the D gene assignment is ambiguous. The receptor was derived from a human donor in a cohort sampled during active COVID-19. The CDR3 region has the sequence CASTLRGSNSPLHF. The nucleotides read TGTGCCAGCACCCTACGAGGGTCTAATTCACCCCTCCACTTT.